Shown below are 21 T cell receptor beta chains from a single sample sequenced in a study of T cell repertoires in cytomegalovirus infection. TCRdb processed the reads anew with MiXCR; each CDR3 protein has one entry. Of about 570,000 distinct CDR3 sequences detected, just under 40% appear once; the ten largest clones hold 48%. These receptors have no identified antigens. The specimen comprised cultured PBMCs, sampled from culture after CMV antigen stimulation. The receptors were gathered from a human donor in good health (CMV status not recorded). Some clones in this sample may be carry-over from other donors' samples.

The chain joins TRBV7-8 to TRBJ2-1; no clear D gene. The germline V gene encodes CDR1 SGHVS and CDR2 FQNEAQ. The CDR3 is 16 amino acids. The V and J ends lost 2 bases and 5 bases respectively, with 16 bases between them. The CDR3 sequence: CASSLNFGLWNNEQFF. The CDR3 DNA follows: TGTGCCAGCAGCTTAAACTTTGGCCTTTGGAACAATGAGCAGTTCTTC.

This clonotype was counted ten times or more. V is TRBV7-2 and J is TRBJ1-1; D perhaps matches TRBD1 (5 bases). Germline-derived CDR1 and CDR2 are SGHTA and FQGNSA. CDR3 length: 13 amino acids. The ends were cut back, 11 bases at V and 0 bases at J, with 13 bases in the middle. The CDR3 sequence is CAGAQRLNTEAFF. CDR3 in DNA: TGTGCCGGGGCACAACGGTTGAACACTGAAGCTTTCTTT.

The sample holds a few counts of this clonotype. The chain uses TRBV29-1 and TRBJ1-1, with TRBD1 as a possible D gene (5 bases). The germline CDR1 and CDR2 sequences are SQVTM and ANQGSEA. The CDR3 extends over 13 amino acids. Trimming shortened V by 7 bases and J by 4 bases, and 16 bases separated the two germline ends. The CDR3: CSARRGMVTEAFF. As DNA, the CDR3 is TGCAGCGCCCGGCGGGGGATGGTCACTGAAGCTTTCTTT.

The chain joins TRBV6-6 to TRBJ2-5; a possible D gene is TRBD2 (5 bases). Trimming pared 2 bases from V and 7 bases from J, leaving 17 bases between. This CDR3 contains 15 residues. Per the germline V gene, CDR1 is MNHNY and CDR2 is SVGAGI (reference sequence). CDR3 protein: CASSYRAGRDGTQYF. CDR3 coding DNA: TGTGCCAGCAGTTACAGGGCCGGCCGGGATGGGACCCAGTACTTC.

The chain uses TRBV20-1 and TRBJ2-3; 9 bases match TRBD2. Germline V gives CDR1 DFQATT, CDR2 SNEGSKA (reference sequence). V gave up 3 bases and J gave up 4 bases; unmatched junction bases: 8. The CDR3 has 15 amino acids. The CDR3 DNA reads TGCAGTGCTAGGCCGGGACTAGCCCGGGCAGATACGCAGTATTTT. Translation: CSARPGLARADTQYF.

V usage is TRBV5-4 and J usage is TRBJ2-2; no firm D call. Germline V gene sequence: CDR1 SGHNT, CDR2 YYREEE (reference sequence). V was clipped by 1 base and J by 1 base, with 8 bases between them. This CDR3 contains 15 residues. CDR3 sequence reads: CASSLSWGNTGELFF. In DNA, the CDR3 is TGTGCCAGCAGCTTGTCCTGGGGGAACACCGGGGAGCTGTTTTTT. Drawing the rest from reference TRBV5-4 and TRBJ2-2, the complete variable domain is ETGVTQSPTHLIKTRGQQVTLRCSSQSGHNTVSWYQQALGQGPQFIFQYYREEENGRGNFPPRFSGLQFPNYSSELNVNALELDDSALYLCASSLSWGNTGELFFGEGSRLTVL.

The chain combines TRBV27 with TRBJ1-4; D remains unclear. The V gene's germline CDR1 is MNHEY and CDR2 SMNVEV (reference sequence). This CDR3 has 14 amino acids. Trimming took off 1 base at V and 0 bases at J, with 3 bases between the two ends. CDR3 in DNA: TGTGCCAGCAGTTTATGGGCAACTAATGAAAAACTGTTTTTT. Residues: CASSLWATNEKLFF.

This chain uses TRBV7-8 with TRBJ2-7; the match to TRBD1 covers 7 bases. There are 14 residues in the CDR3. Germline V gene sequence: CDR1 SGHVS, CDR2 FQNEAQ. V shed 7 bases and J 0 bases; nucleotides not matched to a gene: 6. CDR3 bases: TGTGCCAGCACCAAAGGGGACAGCTCCTACGAGCAGTACTTC. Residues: CASTKGDSSYEQYF.

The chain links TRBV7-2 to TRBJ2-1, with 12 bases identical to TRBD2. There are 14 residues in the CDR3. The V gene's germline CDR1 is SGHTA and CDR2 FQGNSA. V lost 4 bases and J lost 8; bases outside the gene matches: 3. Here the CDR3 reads CASSWTSGIYEQFF. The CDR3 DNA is TGTGCCAGCAGCTGGACTAGCGGGATCTATGAGCAGTTCTTC.

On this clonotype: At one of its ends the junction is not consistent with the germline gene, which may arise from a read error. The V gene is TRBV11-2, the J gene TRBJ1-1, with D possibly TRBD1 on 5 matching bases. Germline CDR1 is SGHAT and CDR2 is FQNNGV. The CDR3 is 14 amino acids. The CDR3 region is CATSLWGGDTEAFF. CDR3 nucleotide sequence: TGTGCCACCAGCTTATGGGGGGGGGACACTGAAGCTTTCTTT.

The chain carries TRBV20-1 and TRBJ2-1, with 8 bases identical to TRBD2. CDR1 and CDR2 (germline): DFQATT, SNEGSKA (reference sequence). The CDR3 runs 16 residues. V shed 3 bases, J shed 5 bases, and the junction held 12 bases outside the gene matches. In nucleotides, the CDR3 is TGCAGTGCTAGTGACTCAGCACTAGCGGTCGACAATGAGCAGTTCTTC. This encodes CSASDSALAVDNEQFF.

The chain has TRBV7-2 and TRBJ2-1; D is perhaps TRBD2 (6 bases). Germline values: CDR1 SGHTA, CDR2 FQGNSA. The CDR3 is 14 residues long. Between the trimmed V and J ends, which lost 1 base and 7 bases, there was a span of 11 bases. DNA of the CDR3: TGTGCCAGCAGCTTAGTGTGGGGGGAGAATGAGCAGTTCTTC. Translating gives CASSLVWGENEQFF. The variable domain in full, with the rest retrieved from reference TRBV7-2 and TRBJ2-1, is GAGVSQSPSNKVTEKGKDVELRCDPISGHTALYWYRQSLGQGLEFLIYFQGNSAPDKSGLPSDRFSAERTGGSVSTLTIQRTQQEDSAVYLCASSLVWGENEQFFGPGTRLTVL.

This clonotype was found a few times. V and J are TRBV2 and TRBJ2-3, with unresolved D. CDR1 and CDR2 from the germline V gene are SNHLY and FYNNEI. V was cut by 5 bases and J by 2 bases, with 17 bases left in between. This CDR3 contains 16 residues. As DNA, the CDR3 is TGTGCCAGCAGTCTCTTTCGTGCGACCACCACAGATACGCAGTATTTT. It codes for CASSLFRATTTDTQYF.

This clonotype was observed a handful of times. CDR3 nucleotides: TGTGCCAGCAGTTTAGCACCCAGAGGCCCGAAGGAGACCCAGTACTTC. Protein product: CASSLAPRGPKETQYF. The chain combines TRBV12-3 or TRBV12-4 with TRBJ2-5, with D hard to call. Deletions cut 0 bases from V and 5 bases from J, with 16 bases between. CDR3 size: 16 residues.

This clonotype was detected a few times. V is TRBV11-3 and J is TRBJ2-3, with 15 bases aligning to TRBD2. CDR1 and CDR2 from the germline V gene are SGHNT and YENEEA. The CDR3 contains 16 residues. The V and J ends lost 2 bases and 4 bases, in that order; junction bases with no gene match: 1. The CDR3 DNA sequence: TGTGCCAGCAGCTTACGGACTAGCGGGGGGGCAGATACGCAGTATTTT. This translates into CASSLRTSGGADTQYF.

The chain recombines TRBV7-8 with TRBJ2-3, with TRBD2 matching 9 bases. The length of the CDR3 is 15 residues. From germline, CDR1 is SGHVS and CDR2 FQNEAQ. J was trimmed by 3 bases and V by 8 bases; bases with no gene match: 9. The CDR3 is CASSRGGARTDTQYF. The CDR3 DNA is TGTGCCAGCTCGCGGGGGGGGGCGCGTACAGATACGCAGTATTTT. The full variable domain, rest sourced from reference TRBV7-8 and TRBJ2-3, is GAGVSQSPRYKVAKRGQDVALRCDPISGHVSLFWYQQALGQGPEFLTYFQNEAQLDKSGLPSDRFFAERPEGSVSTLKIQRTQQEDSAVYLCASSRGGARTDTQYFGPGTRLTVL.

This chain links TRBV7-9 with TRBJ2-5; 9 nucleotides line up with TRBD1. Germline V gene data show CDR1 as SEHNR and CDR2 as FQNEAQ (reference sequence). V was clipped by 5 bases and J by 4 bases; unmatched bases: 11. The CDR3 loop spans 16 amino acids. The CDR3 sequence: CASSRRDREIVETQYF. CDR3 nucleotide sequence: TGTGCCAGCAGCCGCCGGGACAGGGAAATTGTAGAGACCCAGTACTTC.

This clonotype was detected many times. The CDR3: CASSLVAGALGTQYF. The CDR3 DNA follows: TGTGCCAGCAGCTTAGTTGCGGGAGCTTTGGGTACGCAGTATTTT. This chain connects TRBV7-2 to TRBJ2-3, with 7 bases lining up with TRBD2. The CDR3 is 15 amino acids. Germline trimming cut 1 base from V and 8 bases from J; bases unmatched to any gene: 9. Per germline, CDR1 SGHTA and CDR2 FQGNSA.

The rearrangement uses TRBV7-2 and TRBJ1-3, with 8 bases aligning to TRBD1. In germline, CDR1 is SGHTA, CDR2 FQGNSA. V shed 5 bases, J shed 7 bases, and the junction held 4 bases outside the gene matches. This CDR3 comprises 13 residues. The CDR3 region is CASSPRQGNTIYF. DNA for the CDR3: TGTGCCAGCAGCCCGAGACAGGGGAACACCATATATTTT.

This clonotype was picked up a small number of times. CDR3 loop: CASSFTSGGRDTQYF. The CDR3 DNA reads TGTGCCAGCAGCTTCACTAGCGGGGGCCGGGATACGCAGTATTTT. This rearrangement joins TRBV7-2 to TRBJ2-3; 11 bases fit TRBD2. This CDR3 spans 15 amino acids. Germline V gene sequence: CDR1 SGHTA, CDR2 FQGNSA. V was clipped by 3 bases and J by 6 bases; unmatched bases: 5.

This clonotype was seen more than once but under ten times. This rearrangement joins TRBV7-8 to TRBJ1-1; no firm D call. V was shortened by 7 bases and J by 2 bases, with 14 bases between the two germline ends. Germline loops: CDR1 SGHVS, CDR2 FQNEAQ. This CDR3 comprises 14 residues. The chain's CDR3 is CASKYVEGNTEAFF. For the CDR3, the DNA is TGTGCCAGCAAATATGTTGAGGGCAACACTGAAGCTTTCTTT.